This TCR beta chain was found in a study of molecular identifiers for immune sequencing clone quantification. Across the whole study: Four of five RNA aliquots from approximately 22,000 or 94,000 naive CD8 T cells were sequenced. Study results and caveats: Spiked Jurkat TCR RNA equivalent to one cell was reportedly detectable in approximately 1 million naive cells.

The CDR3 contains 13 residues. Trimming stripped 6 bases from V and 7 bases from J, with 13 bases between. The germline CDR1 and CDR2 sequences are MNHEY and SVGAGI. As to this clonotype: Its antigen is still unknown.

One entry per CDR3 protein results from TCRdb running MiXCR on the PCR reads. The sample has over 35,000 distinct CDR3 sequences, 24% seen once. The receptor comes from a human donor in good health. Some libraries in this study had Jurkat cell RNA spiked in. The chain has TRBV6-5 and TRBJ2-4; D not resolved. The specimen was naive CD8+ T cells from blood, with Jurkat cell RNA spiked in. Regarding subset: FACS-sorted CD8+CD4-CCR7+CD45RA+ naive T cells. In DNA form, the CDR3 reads TGTGCCAGCAGATGGACCGCCCATAACATTCAGTACTTC. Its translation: CASRWTAHNIQYF.